These T cell receptor beta chains were read from a single sample in a study of CD8 T cells in Susac syndrome. TCRdb ran MiXCR on the immunoSEQ multiplex PCR reads and lists one entry per CDR3 protein. The sample includes about 400,000 distinct CDR3 sequences, more than 80% seen only once; the top ten take about 0.12%. The sequenced material came from CD8+ T cells from PBMCs. These TCRs come from a human donor with multiple sclerosis. CDR3s include the opening cysteine and the closing phenylalanine or tryptophan. The order of the fields is J gene, V gene, clone size, D gene, CDR3 DNA, CDR3 protein. A D gene is named only where the DNA matches it firmly. A clone size is listed for some rows: how often the clone was seen (once, few, many), or a class if it is expanded.

>TRBJ2-7|TRBV11-2|NA|TRBD2
TGTGCCAGCAGCTCATGGGCTAGCGGGAGCTCCTACGAGCAGTACTTC
CASSSWASGSSYEQYF
>TRBJ2-3|TRBV6-4|NA|NA
TGTGCCAGCAGTGACTTTGGGGACACAGATACGCAGTATTTT
CASSDFGDTDTQYF
>TRBJ1-2|TRBV6-4|NA|NA
TGTGCCCCCGGGGCCCAGCTGAACTATGGCTACACCTTC
CAPGAQLNYGYTF
>TRBJ1-1|TRBV27|NA|TRBD1
TGTGCCAGCAGGACAGGGGGGTTAGGTGAAGCTTTCTTT
CASRTGGLGEAFF
>TRBJ2-7|TRBV20-1|few|TRBD1
TGCAGTGCTAGGGACAGGGCCTCCTACGAGCAGTACTTC
CSARDRASYEQYF
>TRBJ1-5|TRBV4-1|NA|NA
TGCGCCAGCAGCCAAGTCTTAGAGGGGAATCAGCCCCAGCATTTT
CASSQVLEGNQPQHF
>TRBJ2-7|TRBV6-1|NA|NA
TGTGCCAGCAGTGAAAGAGGACTTCCTTACGAGCAGTACTTC
CASSERGLPYEQYF
>TRBJ1-1|TRBV28|NA|NA
TGTGCCAGCAAACGTGTGGTTGAAGCTTTCTTT
CASKRVVEAFF
>TRBJ1-2|TRBV29-1|NA|NA
TGCAGCGTTGATTGGGGCCTCTATGGCTACACCTTC
CSVDWGLYGYTF
>TRBJ2-2|TRBV5-4|NA|NA
TGTGCCAGCAGCTTGGACACCTCCACCGGGGAGCTGTTTTTT
CASSLDTSTGELFF
>TRBJ1-1|TRBV19|NA|NA
TGTGCCAGTAGTACCGGCGCCGCCAGGGAGGGGACGAACACTGAAGCTTTCTTT
CASSTGAAREGTNTEAFF
>TRBJ2-2|TRBV10-1|NA|TRBD2
TGCGCCAGCAGTGAGTCGACGGAGCGGGAGGACCAAACCGGGGAGCTGTTTTTT
CASSESTEREDQTGELFF
>TRBJ1-4|TRBV20-1|NA|TRBD1
TGCAGTGCTAGGACCGGGACAGGGGAATTAAAAACTAATGAAAAACTGTTTTTT
CSARTGTGELKTNEKLFF
>TRBJ2-7|TRBV20-1|NA|TRBD1
TGCAGTGCTAGCGGGACAGGGGTAACCGAGCAGTACTTC
CSASGTGVTEQYF
>TRBJ2-2|TRBV4-1|NA|TRBD1
TGCGCCAGCAGCCGTAGCCCAGGGGGCCCCACCGGGGAGCTGTTTTTT
CASSRSPGGPTGELFF
>TRBJ2-5|TRBV27|NA|NA
TGTGCCAGCAGTTTTATCGGGCCCTTAGGTGAGACCCAGTACTTC
CASSFIGPLGETQYF
>TRBJ2-1|TRBV20-1|NA|TRBD2
TGCAGTGCGCCCGGGACTAGCGGGCCTTCCTACAATGAGCAGTTCTTC
CSAPGTSGPSYNEQFF
>TRBJ2-7|TRBV19|once|NA
TGTGCCAGTAGTATAAAGACAACCTACGAGCAGTACTTC
CASSIKTTYEQYF
>TRBJ2-2|TRBV3-1|NA|NA
TGTGCCAGCAGCCAGTGGGAGACTATGGACACCGGGGAGCTGTTTTTT
CASSQWETMDTGELFF
>TRBJ1-1|TRBV5-6|NA|NA
TGTGCCAGCAGCTTGGTACCCGGGGACACTGAAGCTTTCTTT
CASSLVPGDTEAFF
>TRBJ2-7|TRBV30|few|NA
TGTGCCTGGAGTGTACGGTCGGACGAGCAGTACTTC
CAWSVRSDEQYF
>TRBJ2-2|TRBV24-1|NA|NA
TGTGCCACCAGTGACCGCTCCGTCACAGGAGCGAACACCGGGGAGCTGTTTTTT
CATSDRSVTGANTGELFF
>TRBJ2-3|TRBV5-1|NA|NA
TGCGCCAGCAGCTTGTCCGTGGGGGCAGATACGCAGTATTTT
CASSLSVGADTQYF
>TRBJ2-7|TRBV6-1|NA|NA
TGTGCCAGCAGTGAAGCGTGGGGGGCTGCCTACGAGCAGTACTTC
CASSEAWGAAYEQYF
>TRBJ2-7|TRBV6-2/TRBV6-3|NA|NA
TGTGCCAGAAACCACCGGAGGAACTCCTACGAGCAGTACTTC
CARNHRRNSYEQYF
>TRBJ2-5|TRBV3-1|once|NA
TGTGCCAGCAGCCAAGCGGCAGGCGAACAAGAGACCCAGTACTTC
CASSQAAGEQETQYF
>TRBJ1-1|TRBV3-1|NA|NA
TGTGCCAGCAGCCCCCTCGTGACAGAGGTAACTGAAGCTTTCTTT
CASSPLVTEVTEAFF
>TRBJ2-1|TRBV5-4|NA|NA
TGTGCCAGCAGCCCCGAAGGGGGGATGAATGAGCAGTTCTTC
CASSPEGGMNEQFF
>TRBJ1-6|TRBV19|NA|NA
TGTGCCAGTAGTACTCCGCCGGGACCGTATAATTCACCCCTCCACTTT
CASSTPPGPYNSPLHF
>TRBJ2-6|TRBV11-2|NA|NA
TGTGCCAGCAGCTTAGTAGGACGGGGGGCCAACGTCCTGACTTTC
CASSLVGRGANVLTF
>TRBJ1-1|TRBV5-4|NA|NA
TGTGCCAGCAGCTTGCCGGGGGGTTGGACTGAAGCTTTCTTT
CASSLPGGWTEAFF
>TRBJ2-1|TRBV6-1|NA|TRBD1
TGTGCCAGCCCCCTGACGGGGACAGGGGGCATAGATGAGCAGTTCTTC
CASPLTGTGGIDEQFF
>TRBJ2-2|TRBV4-1|NA|TRBD1
TGCGCCAGCAGCCAGATAGACAGGGTCTCGAACACCGGGGAGCTGTTTTTT
CASSQIDRVSNTGELFF
>TRBJ1-4|TRBV6-6|once|NA
TGTGCCAGCAGTTACGCGGGGGTAGCTGAAAAACTGTTTTTT
CASSYAGVAEKLFF
>TRBJ2-7|TRBV30|NA|TRBD1
TGTGCCTGGAGTACCGGGACAGGGGATCTCGAGCAGTACTTC
CAWSTGTGDLEQYF
>TRBJ1-1|TRBV4-1|NA|NA
TGCGCCAGCAGCCAAGAGGCCCGACCCGTGGTGAACACTGAAGCTTTCTTT
CASSQEARPVVNTEAFF
>TRBJ2-7|TRBV27|once|TRBD1
TGTGCCAGCAGTTGGGACAGGGGAGGTGAGCAGTACTTC
CASSWDRGGEQYF
>TRBJ1-1|TRBV27|NA|NA
TGTGCCAGCAGAATAGGGGGAACGAACACTGAAGCTTTCTTT
CASRIGGTNTEAFF
>TRBJ2-1|TRBV4-1|NA|NA
TGCGCCAGCAGCAATATTCCGGCCGGTGAGCAGTTCTTC
CASSNIPAGEQFF
>TRBJ2-1|TRBV4-1|NA|TRBD1
TGCGCCAGCAGCCAACTCTTCGACAGGGCCGGTGAGCAGTTCTTC
CASSQLFDRAGEQFF
>TRBJ1-1|TRBV27|NA|TRBD1
TGTGCCAGCAGTGGACAGGGAGAGGACACTGAAGCTTTCTTT
CASSGQGEDTEAFF
>TRBJ2-2|TRBV4-2|NA|NA
TGTGCCAGCAGCCAAGACCTATTTCCAGGAGCAACATCGAACACCGGGGAGCTGTTTTTT
CASSQDLFPGATSNTGELFF
>TRBJ2-7|TRBV6-1|NA|NA
TGTGCCAGCAGTGAAGGAGGGAGTAACTACGAGCAGTACTTC
CASSEGGSNYEQYF
>TRBJ1-5|TRBV12-3/TRBV12-4|NA|TRBD1
TGTGCCAGCAGTCCCCCTGGGACAGCCACCGATAGCAATCAGCCCCAGCATTTT
CASSPPGTATDSNQPQHF
>TRBJ1-1|TRBV29-1|NA|TRBD1
TGCAGCGACCCGGGACAGGGAAACACTGAAGCTTTCTTT
CSDPGQGNTEAFF
>TRBJ2-2|TRBV12-3/TRBV12-4|NA|NA
TGTGCCAGCACCCAGGGGTCCACCGGGGAGCTGTTTTTT
CASTQGSTGELFF
>TRBJ1-1|TRBV15|NA|NA
TGTGCCACCAGCGTCCGCCGGGACGGAGATGAAGCTTTCTTT
CATSVRRDGDEAFF
>TRBJ1-2|TRBV4-1|NA|NA
TGCGCCAGCAGCCAAGGTCGATCTGGGGGGATGTCGAACTATGGCTACACCTTC
CASSQGRSGGMSNYGYTF
>TRBJ2-7|TRBV19|NA|NA
TGTGCCAGTAGTAATGAGAGAATGGGTGAATCTTCCTACGAGCAGTACTTC
CASSNERMGESSYEQYF
>TRBJ1-1|TRBV7-8|NA|NA
TGTGCCAGCAGCTTATTCGCTCTTTGGGCCAGGGCGCTCATGAACACTGAAGCTTTCTTT
CASSLFALWARALMNTEAFF
>TRBJ1-1|TRBV4-1|NA|NA
TGCGCCAGCAGCCAAGAACCAACCCGGGACACTGAAGCTTTCTTT
CASSQEPTRDTEAFF
>TRBJ2-7|TRBV27|NA|NA
TGTGCCAGCAGAGCCCCCGGGACTTTTCCTTACGAGCAGTACTTC
CASRAPGTFPYEQYF
>TRBJ2-7|TRBV6-1|NA|NA
TGTGCCAGCAGTGATTATGGCTACGAGCAGTACTTC
CASSDYGYEQYF
>TRBJ2-5|TRBV5-1|NA|TRBD2
TGCGCCAGCTCCCTGAGGCGGGAGAGAAGGGAGACCCAGTACTTC
CASSLRRERRETQYF
>TRBJ2-5|TRBV30|NA|NA
TGTGCCTGGAATACTTACCAAGAGACCCAGTACTTC
CAWNTYQETQYF